These T cell receptor beta chains were read from a single sample in a study of CD4 T cells in relation to SARS-CoV-2 and coronaviruses. The antigens of these receptors remain unknown. The repertoire was sequenced with immunoSEQ multiplex PCR; TCRdb's copy has only in-frame clones and lacks some. Seen here are approximately 20,000 clones, about three fifths observed once, and the top ten hold more than 9.5%. Sequences were obtained from CD4+ T cells from PBMCs, cultured in vitro. Every receptor here comes from a human donor in good health. Both conserved end residues are part of each CDR3. Fields, in order: V gene, D gene, J gene, clone size, CDR3 protein, CDR3 DNA. D genes are given only for firm matches. Only some rows state a clone size, as once, few, many or a class for expanded clones.

TRBV29-1	TRBD2	TRBJ2-3	NA	CSVDGGAPDTQYF	TGCAGCGTTGACGGGGGGGCCCCAGATACGCAGTATTTT
TRBV19	NA	TRBJ2-3	NA	CASSIISGGWADTQYF	TGTGCCAGTAGTATTATCTCCGGGGGATGGGCAGATACGCAGTATTTT
TRBV6-2/TRBV6-3	TRBD1	TRBJ1-6	NA	CASSPGTGGNSYNSPLHF	TGTGCCAGCAGCCCCGGGACAGGGGGCAACTCCTATAATTCACCCCTCCACTTT
TRBV7-8	NA	TRBJ2-1	NA	CASGSWEKRNEQFF	TGTGCCAGCGGATCCTGGGAAAAAAGGAATGAGCAGTTCTTC
TRBV6-2/TRBV6-3	NA	TRBJ1-2	once	CASSFGRNYGYTF	TGTGCCAGCAGTTTCGGGAGGAACTATGGCTACACCTTC
TRBV19	TRBD2	TRBJ2-7	NA	CASSIQAGEYEQYF	TGTGCCAGTAGTATCCAGGCGGGAGAGTATGAGCAGTACTTC
TRBV6-1	NA	TRBJ1-5	NA	CASSATSDAWNQPQHF	TGTGCCAGCAGTGCCACCTCCGACGCATGGAATCAGCCCCAGCATTTT
TRBV7-8	NA	TRBJ1-2	NA	CASSLGRVSPVYGYTF	TGTGCCAGCAGCTTAGGCCGGGTTAGTCCCGTCTATGGCTACACCTTC
TRBV7-9	NA	TRBJ1-2	NA	CASSLVDDYTF	TGTGCCAGCAGCTTAGTGGACGACTACACCTTC
TRBV24-1	NA	TRBJ1-1	NA	CATDGGRDLVNTEAFF	TGTGCCACCGACGGAGGGAGGGACCTCGTGAACACTGAAGCTTTCTTT
TRBV2	NA	TRBJ1-2	NA	CASRKGDGAWTF	TGTGCCAGCAGGAAGGGGGACGGCGCATGGACCTTC
TRBV27	TRBD1	TRBJ1-2	NA	CASSFVAGGSYGYTF	TGTGCCAGCAGTTTTGTCGCAGGGGGCTCCTATGGCTACACCTTC
TRBV7-9	NA	TRBJ2-7	NA	CASSPGPPYEQYF	TGTGCCAGCAGTCCAGGACCTCCCTACGAGCAGTACTTC
TRBV4-3	TRBD1	TRBJ1-1	NA	CASSHGGTAGTEAFF	TGCGCCAGCAGCCATGGCGGGACAGCGGGCACTGAAGCTTTCTTT
TRBV6-5	NA	TRBJ2-7	NA	CASSLNAQGRSEQYF	TGTGCCAGCAGCTTAAACGCCCAAGGGCGGAGCGAGCAGTACTTC
TRBV25-1	NA	TRBJ1-2	NA	CASSEYRGGASSGYTF	TGTGCCAGCAGTGAATATCGGGGAGGGGCGTCGAGCGGCTACACCTTC
TRBV11-2	NA	TRBJ1-1	NA	CASRTLGQYEAFF	TGTGCCAGCAGGACCCTGGGGCAGTATGAAGCTTTCTTT